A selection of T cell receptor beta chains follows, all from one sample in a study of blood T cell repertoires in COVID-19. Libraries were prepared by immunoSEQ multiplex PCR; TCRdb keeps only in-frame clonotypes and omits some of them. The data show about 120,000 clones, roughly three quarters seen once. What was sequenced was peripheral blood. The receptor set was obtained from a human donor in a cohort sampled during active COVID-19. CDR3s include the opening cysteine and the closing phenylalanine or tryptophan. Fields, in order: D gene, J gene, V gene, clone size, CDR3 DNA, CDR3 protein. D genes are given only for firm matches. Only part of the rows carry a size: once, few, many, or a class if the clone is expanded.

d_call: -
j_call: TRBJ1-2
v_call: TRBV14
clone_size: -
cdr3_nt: TGTGCCAGCAGCCAAGGCAGGGCCTCTAACTATGGCTACACCTTC
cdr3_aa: CASSQGRASNYGYTF

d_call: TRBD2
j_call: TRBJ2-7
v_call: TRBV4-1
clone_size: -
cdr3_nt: TGCGCCAGCAGCCAAATCCGGGGGGATACCTACGAGCAGTACTTC
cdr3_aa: CASSQIRGDTYEQYF

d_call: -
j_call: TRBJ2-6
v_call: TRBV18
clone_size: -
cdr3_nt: TGTGCCAGCTCACCCCCGGGGGGGGCCAACGTCCTGACTTTC
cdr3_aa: CASSPPGGANVLTF

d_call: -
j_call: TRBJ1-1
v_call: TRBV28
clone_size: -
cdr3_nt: TGTGCCAGCAGTTTAGGGCAGGGCCTACTTGAAGCTTTCTTT
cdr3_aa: CASSLGQGLLEAFF

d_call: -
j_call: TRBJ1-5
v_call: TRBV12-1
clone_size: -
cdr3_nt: TGTGCCAGCAGCTTCCGACAGCCCCCTCAAGCCCAGCATTTT
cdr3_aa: CASSFRQPPQAQHF

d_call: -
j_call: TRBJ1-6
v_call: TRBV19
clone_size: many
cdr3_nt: TGTGCCAGTAGTATGGGGCTTCAGGGAAACTCACCCCTCCACTTT
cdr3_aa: CASSMGLQGNSPLHF

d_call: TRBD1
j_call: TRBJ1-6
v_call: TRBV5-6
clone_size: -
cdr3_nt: TGTGCCAGCAGTTCCGGGACAGCGGGCTCCTATAATTCACCCCTCCACTTT
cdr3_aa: CASSSGTAGSYNSPLHF

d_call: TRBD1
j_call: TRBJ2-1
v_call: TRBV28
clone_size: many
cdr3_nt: TGTGCCAGCAGAGCCGCAGGGGGCAACAATGAGCAGTTCTTC
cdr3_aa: CASRAAGGNNEQFF

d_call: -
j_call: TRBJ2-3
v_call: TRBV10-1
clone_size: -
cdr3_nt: TGCGCCAGCAGTGAGGTCTTCAGGGATACGCAGTATTTT
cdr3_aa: CASSEVFRDTQYF

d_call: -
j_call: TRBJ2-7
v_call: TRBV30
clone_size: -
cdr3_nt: TGTGCCTGGACATCCCGGGATTATTCCTACGAGCAGTACTTC
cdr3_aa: CAWTSRDYSYEQYF

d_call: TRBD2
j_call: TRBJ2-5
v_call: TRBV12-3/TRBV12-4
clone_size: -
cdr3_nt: TGTGCCAGCAGCCCCGGGACTATAGAGACCCAGTACTTC
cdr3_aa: CASSPGTIETQYF

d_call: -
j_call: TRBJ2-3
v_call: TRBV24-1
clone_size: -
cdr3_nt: TGTGCCACCAGTGCCCAGGGTACTCTACCAGATACGCAGTATTTT
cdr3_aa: CATSAQGTLPDTQYF

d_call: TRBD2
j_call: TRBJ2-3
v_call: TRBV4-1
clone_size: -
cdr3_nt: TGCGCCAGCAGCCAAGATAGCGGGGGGGGCACAGATACGCAGTATTTT
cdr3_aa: CASSQDSGGGTDTQYF

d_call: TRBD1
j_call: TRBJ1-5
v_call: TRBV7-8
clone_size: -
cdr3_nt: TGTGCCAGCAGCCGACAGGGGGAAGGTAATCAGCCCCAGCATTTT
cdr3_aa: CASSRQGEGNQPQHF

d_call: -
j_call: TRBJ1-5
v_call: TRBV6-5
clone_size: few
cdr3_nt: TGTGCCAGCACCGGGGAGGCCAATCAGCCCCAGCATTTT
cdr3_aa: CASTGEANQPQHF

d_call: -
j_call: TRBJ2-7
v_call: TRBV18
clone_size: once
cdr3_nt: TGTGCCAACTCACCCACTAGGGGGTTCTCCTACGAGCAGTACTTC
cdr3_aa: CANSPTRGFSYEQYF

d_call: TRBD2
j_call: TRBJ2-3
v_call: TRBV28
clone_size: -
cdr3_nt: TGTGCCAGCAGTTGGACTAGCGGGAGTGGCACAGATACGCAGTATTTT
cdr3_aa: CASSWTSGSGTDTQYF

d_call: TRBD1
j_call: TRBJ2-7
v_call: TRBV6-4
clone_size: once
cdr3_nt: TGTGCCAGCAGTCACAGGGGGGCGGACGAGCAGTACTTC
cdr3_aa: CASSHRGADEQYF

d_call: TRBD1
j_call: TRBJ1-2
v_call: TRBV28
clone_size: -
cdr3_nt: TGTGCCAGCTTGGGACAGAACTATGGCTACACCTTC
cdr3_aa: CASLGQNYGYTF